The clone carrying this TCR beta chain showed up just a few times. Antigen specificity is unknown. At one end, the junction sequence differs from germline, possibly due to a read error. Germline V gives CDR1 GTSNPN, CDR2 SVGIG (reference sequence). The CDR3 is made up of 13 amino acids. The data derive from a study of cytomegalovirus exposure and HLA in healthy donors. PCR amplification relied on 60 Vbeta primers (plus 13 Jbeta primers). Produced via immunoSEQ multiplex PCR; TCRdb's table is partial and in-frame only. The table has 120,000 or so clones, around 80% seen once; the top ten hold around 9.1%. Overall study findings and caveats: The later analysis indicated that the majority of CMV-associated TCR beta chains appeared HLA-restricted.

The sequence was obtained from a woman aged 50 to 60 in good health and CMV-seropositive. Sequenced sample: PBMCs. The chain employs TRBV30 and TRBJ1-1; no clear D. The CDR3 region has the DNA TGTGCCTGGAGTGCACTAGTCAGGACTGGAGCTTTCTTT. Amino acids: CAWSALVRTGAFF.